This T cell receptor (beta chain) was identified in a study of blood T cell repertoires in COVID-19. At the level of the study: From the United States, Italy and Spain came samples of acute and convalescent COVID-19.

Study processing details: Cell counts per sample came from amplifying reference gene primers. Measured with immunoSEQ multiplex PCR; TCRdb has only the in-frame clones, and not every one. From that table come the V and J calls and clone size; the DNA was used to work out D and trimming. The table lists about 160,000 clones, 80% to 95% of them singletons. This clone was observed once. The CDR3 loop spans 14 amino acids. The germline V gene has CDR1 SEHNR and CDR2 FQNEAQ (reference sequence). V gave up 2 bases and J gave up 1 base, with 8 bases separating them. This receptor was obtained from a man aged 25-40 years with COVID-19, enrolled during active disease. What was sequenced was peripheral blood. The genes are TRBV7-9 and TRBJ2-5; D is possibly TRBD1 (5 bases). CDR3 residues: CASSLTGRQETQYF. CDR3 nucleotides: TGTGCCAGCAGCTTAACAGGTCGCCAAGAGACCCAGTACTTC. Full variable domain (rest looked up from reference TRBV7-9 and TRBJ2-5): DTGVSQNPRHKITKRGQNVTFRCDPISEHNRLYWYRQTLGQGPEFLTYFQNEAQLEKSRLLSDRFSAERPKGSFSTLEIQRTEQGDSAMYLCASSLTGRQETQYFGPGTRLLVL.